A single sample is the source of the 14 T cell receptor beta chains below, sequenced in a study of T cell clones after liver transplantation. Method: immunoSEQ multiplex PCR; TCRdb's copy keeps in-frame clones and lacks some. The sample contains roughly 55,000 clones, over 55% of which appear only once. Here the sequenced sample was CD4+ T cells from blood, taken more than 53 months after liver transplant. The receptors derive from a human patient who received a liver transplant. Some T cells may have originated in the graft donor.

The V call is TRBV18, the J call TRBJ2-7; 7 bases line up with TRBD1. Trimming cost V 4 bases and J 3 bases; bases outside gene matches: 6. CDR1 KGHSH and CDR2 LQKENI come from the germline V gene. This CDR3 region has 14 residues. The CDR3 coding sequence is TGTGCCAGCTCACGGACAGGAAGGGACTACGAGCAGTACTTC. As protein: CASSRTGRDYEQYF.

The rearrangement uses TRBV7-6 and TRBJ2-1; 11 bases align to TRBD1. Germline V CDR1 and CDR2: SGHVS, FNYEAQ. The trim removed 1 base at V and 7 bases at J, leaving 6 bases unmatched. The CDR3 has 16 amino acids. This chain's CDR3 is CASSLVGTGGLNEQFF. The CDR3 DNA reads as TGTGCCAGCAGCTTAGTGGGGACAGGGGGTCTGAATGAGCAGTTCTTC.

A note on this clone: The same CDR3 also results from other DNA sequences found in this sample. This sequence joins TRBV6-6 and TRBJ2-6; D is uncertain. Germline CDR1 reads MNHNY; CDR2 reads SVGAGI (reference sequence). Trimming cost V 3 bases and J 1 base, with 4 bases left between them. This CDR3 has 14 residues. The CDR3 loop reads CASSYGSGANVLTF. The CDR3 DNA is TGTGCCAGCAGTTATGGGTCTGGGGCCAACGTCCTGACTTTC.

This clone was picked up one time. This chain uses TRBV18 with TRBJ1-2, with TRBD1 as a possible D gene (6 bases). The CDR3 is 15 amino acids. CDR1 and CDR2 (germline): KGHSH, LQKENI. Trimming pared 3 bases from V and 0 bases from J, leaving 11 bases between. In DNA form, the CDR3 reads TGTGCCAGCTCACCGGCGGACAGTACTAACTATGGCTACACCTTC. This sequence encodes CASSPADSTNYGYTF.

The chain employs TRBV18 and TRBJ2-4; TRBD2 aligns across 7 bases. This CDR3 spans 17 amino acids. Germline V gives CDR1 KGHSH, CDR2 LQKENI. With 3 bases clipped from V and 6 bases from J, the junction kept 14 bases outside the gene matches. The CDR3 loop is CASSPNWGGSQGNIQYF. As DNA, the CDR3 is TGTGCCAGCTCACCGAACTGGGGCGGGAGCCAAGGAAACATTCAGTACTTC. The full variable domain, completed using reference TRBV18 and TRBJ2-4, is NAGVMQNPRHLVRRRGQEARLRCSPMKGHSHVYWYRQLPEEGLKFMVYLQKENIIDESGMPKERFSAEFPKEGPSILRIQQVVRGDSAAYFCASSPNWGGSQGNIQYFGAGTRLSVL.

This chain joins TRBV6-1 and TRBJ1-2, with a possible D match to TRBD1 (6 bases). The CDR3 has 15 residues. The germline V gene encodes CDR1 MNHNS and CDR2 SASEGT. The V gene lost 1 base and the J gene lost 4 bases, with 13 bases spanning the gap. The CDR3 DNA follows: TGTGCCAGCAGTGAAGGTTTGCGGACAGCCTATGGCTACACCTTC. Its protein is CASSEGLRTAYGYTF.

The CDR3 DNA sequence: TGTGCCAGCAGCCCGCCGGGACAGGGGAACACCGGGGAGCTGTTTTTT. It is translated as CASSPPGQGNTGELFF. The chain uses TRBV7-2 and TRBJ2-2; 9 bases are a match to TRBD1. Germline assignment: CDR1 SGHTA and CDR2 FQGNSA. V lost 5 bases and J lost 1; bases outside the gene matches: 5. The CDR3 spans 16 residues.

This clone was seen more than once but under ten times. This specimen includes other DNA sequences encoding the same CDR3. This chain connects TRBV7-9 to TRBJ1-1; 9 nucleotides agree with TRBD1. Per germline, CDR1 SEHNR and CDR2 FQNEAQ (reference sequence). CDR3 length equals 14 residues. After removal of 4 bases from V and 2 bases from J, the junction contained 2 bases not matched to a gene. For the CDR3, the DNA is TGTGCCAGCAGCTCGGGACAGGGAAACACTGAAGCTTTCTTT. Protein sequence: CASSSGQGNTEAFF.

In this sample, this clone turned up a few times. The rearrangement joins TRBV5-6 to TRBJ1-1; maybe TRBD1 (5 bases). Germline V CDR1 and CDR2: SGHDT, YYEEEE. CDR3 length: 15 residues. Deletions cut 0 bases from V and 4 bases from J, with 13 bases between. CDR3 coding DNA: TGTGCCAGCAGCTTGGAAATGGGGCAATCCACTGAAGCTTTCTTT. It encodes CASSLEMGQSTEAFF.

The chain uses TRBV6-4 and TRBJ1-2; D might be TRBD1 (6 bases). This CDR3 has 13 residues. The germline V gene encodes CDR1 MRHNA and CDR2 SNTAGT. With 2 bases removed from V and 8 bases from J, the gap between germline ends came to 12 bases. CDR3 bases: TGTGCCAGCAGTGACACAGGGTTCCAGGGCTACACCTTC. This codes for CASSDTGFQGYTF.

V usage is TRBV25-1 and J usage is TRBJ2-3, with D perhaps TRBD1 (6 bases). Trimming cost V 4 bases and J 3 bases, with 20 bases left between them. This CDR3 is built from 17 residues. Germline lookup yields CDR1 MGHDK and CDR2 SYGVNS. The CDR3 bases are TGTGCCAGCAGTGGGCCCCGGGGCAGGGGTACGACAGATACGCAGTATTTT. This sequence encodes CASSGPRGRGTTDTQYF. The whole variable domain, filled in from reference TRBV25-1 and TRBJ2-3, reads EADIYQTPRYLVIGTGKKITLECSQTMGHDKMYWYQQDPGMELHLIHYSYGVNSTEKGDLSSESTVSRIRTEHFPLTLESARPSHTSQYLCASSGPRGRGTTDTQYFGPGTRLTVL.

J is TRBJ2-2 and V is TRBV7-7; no clear D. The CDR3 extends over 13 amino acids. The V gene lost 4 bases and the J gene lost 6 bases, with 9 bases spanning the gap. Germline V gives CDR1 SSHAT, CDR2 FNYEAQ (reference sequence). The CDR3 DNA reads as TGTGCCAGCAGCTCCGGGCAGGCCGGGGAGCTGTTTTTT. Amino acids: CASSSGQAGELFF.

This chain links TRBV5-1 with TRBJ2-7, with 7 bases that match TRBD1. This CDR3 contains 14 residues. Germline trimming cut 2 bases from V and 5 bases from J; bases unmatched to any gene: 7. The germline V gene has CDR1 SGHRS and CDR2 YFSETQ. Written as DNA, the CDR3 is TGCGCCAGCAGCTTCTTGACAGGGCTGGACGAGCAGTACTTC. It translates to CASSFLTGLDEQYF.

The genes are TRBV10-3 and TRBJ2-1; D gene uncertain. Trimming removed 2 bases at V and 5 bases at J, with 10 bases between. Germline V gene data show CDR1 as ENHRY and CDR2 as SYGVKD. The CDR3 covers 14 residues. The CDR3 is CAISEVLENNEQFF. CDR3 nucleotides: TGTGCCATCAGTGAGGTTTTAGAAAACAATGAGCAGTTCTTC.